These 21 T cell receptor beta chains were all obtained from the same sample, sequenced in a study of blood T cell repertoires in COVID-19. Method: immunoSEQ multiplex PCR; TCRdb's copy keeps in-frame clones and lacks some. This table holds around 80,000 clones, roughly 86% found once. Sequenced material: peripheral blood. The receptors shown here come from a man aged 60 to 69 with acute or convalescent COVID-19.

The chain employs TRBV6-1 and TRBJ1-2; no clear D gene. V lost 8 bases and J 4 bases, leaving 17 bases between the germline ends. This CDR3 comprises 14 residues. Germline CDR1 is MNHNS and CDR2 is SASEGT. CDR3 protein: CASREGAGAYGYTF. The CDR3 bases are TGTGCCAGCCGCGAAGGTGCGGGCGCCTATGGCTACACCTTC.

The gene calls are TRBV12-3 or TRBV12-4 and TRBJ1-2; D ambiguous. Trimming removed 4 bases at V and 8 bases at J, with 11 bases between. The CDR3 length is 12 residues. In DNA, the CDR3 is TGTGCCAGCAGTTCCCCTGGAGGGGGCTACACCTTC. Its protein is CASSSPGGGYTF.

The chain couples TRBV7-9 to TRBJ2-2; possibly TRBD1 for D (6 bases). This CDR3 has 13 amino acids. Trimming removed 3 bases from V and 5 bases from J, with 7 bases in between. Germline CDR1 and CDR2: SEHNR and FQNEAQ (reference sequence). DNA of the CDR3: TGTGCCAGCAGCTTGCAGGGGACCGGGGAGCTGTTTTTT. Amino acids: CASSLQGTGELFF.

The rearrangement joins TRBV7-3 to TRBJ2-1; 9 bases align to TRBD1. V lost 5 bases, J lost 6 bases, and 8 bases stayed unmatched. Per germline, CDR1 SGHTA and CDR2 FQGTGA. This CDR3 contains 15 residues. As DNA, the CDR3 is TGTGCCAGCAGCGTAGCCGGGACAGGGATCAATGAGCAGTTCTTC. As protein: CASSVAGTGINEQFF.

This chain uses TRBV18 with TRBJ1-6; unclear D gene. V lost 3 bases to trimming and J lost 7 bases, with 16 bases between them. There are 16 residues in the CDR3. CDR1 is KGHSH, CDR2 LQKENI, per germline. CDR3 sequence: CASSPTGSGNNSPLHF. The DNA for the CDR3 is TGTGCCAGCTCACCCACGGGGTCGGGGAACAATTCACCCCTCCACTTT.

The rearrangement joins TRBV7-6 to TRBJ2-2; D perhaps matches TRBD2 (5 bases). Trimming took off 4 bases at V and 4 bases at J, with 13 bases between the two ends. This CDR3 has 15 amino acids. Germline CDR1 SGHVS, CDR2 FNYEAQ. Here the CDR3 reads CASSYGTGSTGELFF. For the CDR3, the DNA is TGTGCCAGCAGCTACGGTACGGGGAGCACCGGGGAGCTGTTTTTT.

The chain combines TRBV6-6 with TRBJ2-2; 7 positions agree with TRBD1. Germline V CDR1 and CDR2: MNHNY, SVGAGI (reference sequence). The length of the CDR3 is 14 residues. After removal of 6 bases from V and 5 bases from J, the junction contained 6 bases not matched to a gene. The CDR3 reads CASRPTGDTGELFF. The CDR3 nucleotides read TGTGCCAGCAGGCCAACAGGGGATACCGGGGAGCTGTTTTTT.

This CDR3 reads CAISDNQSYEQYF. Here the CDR3 DNA reads TGTGCCATCAGTGATAATCAGTCCTACGAGCAGTACTTC. This chain links TRBV10-3 with TRBJ2-7; D is unclear. Germline values: CDR1 ENHRY, CDR2 SYGVKD. Between the trimmed V and J ends, which lost 3 bases and 1 base, there was a span of 7 bases. The CDR3 spans 13 residues.

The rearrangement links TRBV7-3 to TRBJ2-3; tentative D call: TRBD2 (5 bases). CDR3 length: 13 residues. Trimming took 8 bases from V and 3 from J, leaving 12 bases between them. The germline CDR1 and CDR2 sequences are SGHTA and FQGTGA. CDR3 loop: CASGGGGTDTQYF. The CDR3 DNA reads TGTGCCAGCGGAGGAGGCGGTACAGATACGCAGTATTTT. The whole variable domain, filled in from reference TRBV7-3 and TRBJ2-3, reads GAGVSQTPSNKVTEKGKYVELRCDPISGHTALYWYRQSLGQGPEFLIYFQGTGAADDSGLPNDRFFAVRPEGSVSTLKIQRTERGDSAVYLCASGGGGTDTQYFGPGTRLTVL.

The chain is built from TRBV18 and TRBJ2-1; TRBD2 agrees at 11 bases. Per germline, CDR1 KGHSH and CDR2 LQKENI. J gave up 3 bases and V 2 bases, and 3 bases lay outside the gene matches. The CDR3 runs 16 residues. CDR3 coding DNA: TGTGCCAGCTCACCATCCGGGACTAGCGGCTACAATGAGCAGTTCTTC. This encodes CASSPSGTSGYNEQFF. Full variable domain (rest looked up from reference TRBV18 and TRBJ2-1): NAGVMQNPRHLVRRRGQEARLRCSPMKGHSHVYWYRQLPEEGLKFMVYLQKENIIDESGMPKERFSAEFPKEGPSILRIQQVVRGDSAAYFCASSPSGTSGYNEQFFGPGTRLTVL.

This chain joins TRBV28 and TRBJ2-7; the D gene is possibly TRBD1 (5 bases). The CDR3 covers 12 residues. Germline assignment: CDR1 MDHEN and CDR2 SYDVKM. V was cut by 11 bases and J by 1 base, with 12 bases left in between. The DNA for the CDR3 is TGTGCCCTACAGGCCCCTTCCTACGAGCAGTACTTC. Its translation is CALQAPSYEQYF.

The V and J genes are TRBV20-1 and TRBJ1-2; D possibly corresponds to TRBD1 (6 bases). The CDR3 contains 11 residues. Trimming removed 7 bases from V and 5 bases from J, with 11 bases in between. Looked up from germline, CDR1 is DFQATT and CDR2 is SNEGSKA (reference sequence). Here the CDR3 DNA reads TGCAGTGTAGGGGGAGGGTATGGCTACACCTTC. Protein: CSVGGGYGYTF.

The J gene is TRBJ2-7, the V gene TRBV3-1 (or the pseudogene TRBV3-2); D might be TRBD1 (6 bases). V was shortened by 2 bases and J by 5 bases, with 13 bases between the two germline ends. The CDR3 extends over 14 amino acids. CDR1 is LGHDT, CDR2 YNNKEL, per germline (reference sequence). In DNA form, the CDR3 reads TGTGCCAGCAGCCAACAACAGGGTAGAAACGAGCAGTACTTC. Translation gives CASSQQQGRNEQYF.

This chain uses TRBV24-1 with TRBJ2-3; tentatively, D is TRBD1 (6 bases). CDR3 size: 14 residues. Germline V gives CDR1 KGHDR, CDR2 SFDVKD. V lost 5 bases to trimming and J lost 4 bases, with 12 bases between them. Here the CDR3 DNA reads TGTGCCACCAGTGTGGGGGCAGGAGCAGATACGCAGTATTTT. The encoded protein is CATSVGAGADTQYF.

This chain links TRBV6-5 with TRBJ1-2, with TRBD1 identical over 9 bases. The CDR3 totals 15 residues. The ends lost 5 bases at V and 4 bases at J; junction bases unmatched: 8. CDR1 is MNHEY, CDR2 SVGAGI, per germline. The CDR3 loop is CASSTGGQGAYGYTF. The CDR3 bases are TGTGCCAGCAGTACGGGGGGACAGGGCGCCTATGGCTACACCTTC.

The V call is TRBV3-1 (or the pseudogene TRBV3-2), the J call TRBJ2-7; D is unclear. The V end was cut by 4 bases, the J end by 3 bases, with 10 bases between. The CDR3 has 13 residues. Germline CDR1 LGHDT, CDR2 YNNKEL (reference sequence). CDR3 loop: CASSPRLGYEQYF. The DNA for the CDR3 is TGTGCCAGCAGCCCCCGACTGGGCTACGAGCAGTACTTC.

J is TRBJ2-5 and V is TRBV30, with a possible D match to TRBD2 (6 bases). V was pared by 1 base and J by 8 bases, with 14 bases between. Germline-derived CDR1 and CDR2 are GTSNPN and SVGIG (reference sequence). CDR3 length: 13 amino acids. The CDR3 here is CAWSGRGRETQYF. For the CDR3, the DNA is TGTGCCTGGAGTGGGAGGGGTCGGGAAACCCAGTACTTC.

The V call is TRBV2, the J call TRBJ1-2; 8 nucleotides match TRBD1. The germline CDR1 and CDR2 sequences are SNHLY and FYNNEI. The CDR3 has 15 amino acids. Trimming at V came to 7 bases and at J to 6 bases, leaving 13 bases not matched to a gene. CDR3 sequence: CASTPDRDRRDGYTF. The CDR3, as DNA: TGTGCCAGCACCCCGGACAGGGACAGACGTGATGGCTACACCTTC.

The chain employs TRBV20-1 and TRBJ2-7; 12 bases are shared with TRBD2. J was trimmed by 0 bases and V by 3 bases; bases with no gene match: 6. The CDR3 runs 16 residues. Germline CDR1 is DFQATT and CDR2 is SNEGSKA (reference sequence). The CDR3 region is CSASGPSGRASYEQYF. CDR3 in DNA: TGCAGTGCTAGTGGCCCTAGCGGGAGGGCCTCCTACGAGCAGTACTTC.

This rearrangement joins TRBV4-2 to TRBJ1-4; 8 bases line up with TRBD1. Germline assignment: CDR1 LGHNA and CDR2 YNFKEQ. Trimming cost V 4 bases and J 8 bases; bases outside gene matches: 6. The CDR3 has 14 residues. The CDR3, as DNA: TGTGCCAGCAGCCGGACAGGGACCGCGGAAAAACTGTTTTTT. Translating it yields CASSRTGTAEKLFF.

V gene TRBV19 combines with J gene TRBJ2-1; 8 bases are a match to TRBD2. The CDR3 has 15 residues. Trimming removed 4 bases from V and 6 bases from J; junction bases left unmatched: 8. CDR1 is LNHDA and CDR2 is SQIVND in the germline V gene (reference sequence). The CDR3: CASSTVRRGVNEQFF. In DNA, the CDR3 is TGTGCCAGTAGTACTGTCCGGCGGGGGGTCAATGAGCAGTTCTTC.